These T cell receptor beta chains were read from a single sample in a study of cytomegalovirus exposure and HLA in healthy donors. The method was immunoSEQ multiplex PCR; TCRdb's version includes in-frame clones alone and lacks a portion of them. Of about 160,000 clones listed, roughly 80% were seen once; the top ten hold about 10%. Sequences were obtained from PBMCs. These receptors all come from a middle-aged man in good health and CMV-seropositive. Each CDR3 is given without its conserved first and last residue. D genes are given only for firm matches.

v_call,d_call,cdr3_aa
TRBV2,TRBD2,ASSAEGLAENTDTQY
TRBV10-3,TRBD1,AASQGSTNTGELF
TRBV6-5,TRBD1,ASRVQGAVGETQY
TRBV30,TRBD1,AVSPGTGYGYT
TRBV5-1,TRBD1,ASSLGAGTGSSPLH
TRBV19,NA,ASSQQGGQPQH
TRBV7-9,NA,ASSLSLVSVSYEQY
TRBV6-5,NA,ASSYYRYNYNEQF
TRBV4-1,NA,ASSQDWRGALRNTIY
TRBV7-3,NA,ASSPRFDTGELF
TRBV5-4,TRBD2,ASSLWASGGYEQY
TRBV7-2,NA,ASSLDGLRSGNEQF
TRBV29-1,NA,SVSTDRSSGNTIY
TRBV11-2,TRBD2,ASSNGGGLGNEQF
TRBV4-2,NA,ASSQDPRTPFYEQY
TRBV9,NA,ASSPSGGWSEKLF
TRBV29-1,NA,SVEGGGPDTEAF
TRBV7-3,TRBD2,ASSFGLAGAETQY
TRBV2,NA,ASGGGSQPQH
TRBV6-4,TRBD2,ASSEAGVGDTQY
TRBV19,NA,ASSIGQVRTEAF
TRBV27,NA,ASSFSGTSYEQY
TRBV11-3,NA,AGSSFGMALS